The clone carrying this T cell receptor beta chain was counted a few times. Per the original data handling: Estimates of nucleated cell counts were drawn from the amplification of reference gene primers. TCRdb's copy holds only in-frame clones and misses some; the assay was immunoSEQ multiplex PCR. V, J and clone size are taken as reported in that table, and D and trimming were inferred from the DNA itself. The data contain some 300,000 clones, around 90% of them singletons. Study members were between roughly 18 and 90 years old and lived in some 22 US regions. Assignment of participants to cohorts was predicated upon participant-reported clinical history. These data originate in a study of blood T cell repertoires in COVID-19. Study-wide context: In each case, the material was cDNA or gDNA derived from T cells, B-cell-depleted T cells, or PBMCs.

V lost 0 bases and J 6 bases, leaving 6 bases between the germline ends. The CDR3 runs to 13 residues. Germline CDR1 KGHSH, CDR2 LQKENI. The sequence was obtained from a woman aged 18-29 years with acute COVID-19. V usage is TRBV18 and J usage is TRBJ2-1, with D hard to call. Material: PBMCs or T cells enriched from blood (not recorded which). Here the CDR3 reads CASSPPNSNEQFF. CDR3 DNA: TGTGCCAGCTCACCACCGAACAGCAATGAGCAGTTCTTC.